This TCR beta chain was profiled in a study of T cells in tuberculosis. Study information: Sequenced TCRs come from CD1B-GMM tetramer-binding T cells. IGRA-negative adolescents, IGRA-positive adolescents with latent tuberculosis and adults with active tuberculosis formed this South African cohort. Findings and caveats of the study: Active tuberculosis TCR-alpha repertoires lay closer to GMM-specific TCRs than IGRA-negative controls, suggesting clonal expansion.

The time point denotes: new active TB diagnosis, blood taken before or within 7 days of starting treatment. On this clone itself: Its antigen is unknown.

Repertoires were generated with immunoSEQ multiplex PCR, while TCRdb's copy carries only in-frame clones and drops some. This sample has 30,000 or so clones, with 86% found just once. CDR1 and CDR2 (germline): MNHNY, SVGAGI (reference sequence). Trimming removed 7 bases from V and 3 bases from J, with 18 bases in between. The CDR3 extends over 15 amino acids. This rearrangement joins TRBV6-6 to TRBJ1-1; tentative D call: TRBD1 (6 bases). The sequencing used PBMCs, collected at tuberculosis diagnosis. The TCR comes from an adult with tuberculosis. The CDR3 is CASTRGGQGHTEAFF. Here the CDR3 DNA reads TGTGCCAGCACCCGGGGCGGGCAGGGGCACACTGAAGCTTTCTTT.